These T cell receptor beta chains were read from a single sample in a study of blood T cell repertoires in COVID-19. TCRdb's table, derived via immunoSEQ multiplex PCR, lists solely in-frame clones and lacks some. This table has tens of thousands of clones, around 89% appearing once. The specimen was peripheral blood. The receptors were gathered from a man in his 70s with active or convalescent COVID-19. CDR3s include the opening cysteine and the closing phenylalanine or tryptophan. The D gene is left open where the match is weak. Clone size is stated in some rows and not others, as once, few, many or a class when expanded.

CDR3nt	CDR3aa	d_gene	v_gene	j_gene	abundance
TGTGCCAGCAGGCCGGGTAGGAGGAATCAGCCCCAGCATTTT	CASRPGRRNQPQHF	-	TRBV28	TRBJ1-5	few
TGTGCCAGCAGTTCCCAACGAGGCTTCCGAAGCTCCTACGAGCAGTACTTC	CASSSQRGFRSSYEQYF	-	TRBV27	TRBJ2-7	-
TGCGCCAGCAGCCAAATGGGGCCCAGGGTGGGGATCAATCAGCCCCAGCATTTT	CASSQMGPRVGINQPQHF	-	TRBV4-1	TRBJ1-5	-
TGTGCCAGCAGTTCAGGGGCCTCCTACAATGAGCAGTTCTTC	CASSSGASYNEQFF	-	TRBV6-2/TRBV6-3	TRBJ2-1	-
TGTGCCAGCAGCCCTCCGGGACAAGACTACGAGCAGTACTTC	CASSPPGQDYEQYF	-	TRBV13	TRBJ2-7	-
TGCGCCAGCAGCCAGGGACAGGGGATTGAAAAACTGTTTTTT	CASSQGQGIEKLFF	TRBD1	TRBV4-3	TRBJ1-4	once
TGTGCCAGCAGTTTGGGGGAGGGGCGGACAGATACGCAGTATTTT	CASSLGEGRTDTQYF	TRBD2	TRBV27	TRBJ2-3	-
TGTGCCAGCAGCGTCACAGGGGGCACCCGTGAAAAACTGTTTTTT	CASSVTGGTREKLFF	TRBD1	TRBV7-9	TRBJ1-4	-
TGTGCCAGCAGGATAGGGACAGGGATCCAGCCCCAGCATTTT	CASRIGTGIQPQHF	TRBD1	TRBV28	TRBJ1-5	-
TGTGCCAGCAGCCCCGAGGGGGGGGAAAACTACGAGCAGTACTTC	CASSPEGGENYEQYF	-	TRBV7-9	TRBJ2-7	-
TGTGCCAGCAGTGCGAGGGCCAAGAATGAAAAACTGTTTTTT	CASSARAKNEKLFF	-	TRBV2	TRBJ1-4	once
TGTGCCAGCAGCCTACGCGGCAGGGGTGGGTATCAGCCCCAGCATTTT	CASSLRGRGGYQPQHF	-	TRBV7-2	TRBJ1-5	-
TGTGCCAGCAGCGTAGAAGCAGGACAGGGGAGAAACATTCAGTACTTC	CASSVEAGQGRNIQYF	TRBD1	TRBV9	TRBJ2-4	-
TGCGCCAGCAGCCTCAGACAGGGGGCCCCCACTGAAGCTTTCTTT	CASSLRQGAPTEAFF	TRBD1	TRBV5-1	TRBJ1-1	-
TGCGCCAGCAGCCCGACGCCGGGGGGCTCTGGAACTGAAGCTTTCTTT	CASSPTPGGSGTEAFF	-	TRBV5-1	TRBJ1-1	-
TGTGCCAGCAGTTACTCGAAGGGGGACGGGGAGACCCAGTACTTC	CASSYSKGDGETQYF	-	TRBV6-6	TRBJ2-5	-